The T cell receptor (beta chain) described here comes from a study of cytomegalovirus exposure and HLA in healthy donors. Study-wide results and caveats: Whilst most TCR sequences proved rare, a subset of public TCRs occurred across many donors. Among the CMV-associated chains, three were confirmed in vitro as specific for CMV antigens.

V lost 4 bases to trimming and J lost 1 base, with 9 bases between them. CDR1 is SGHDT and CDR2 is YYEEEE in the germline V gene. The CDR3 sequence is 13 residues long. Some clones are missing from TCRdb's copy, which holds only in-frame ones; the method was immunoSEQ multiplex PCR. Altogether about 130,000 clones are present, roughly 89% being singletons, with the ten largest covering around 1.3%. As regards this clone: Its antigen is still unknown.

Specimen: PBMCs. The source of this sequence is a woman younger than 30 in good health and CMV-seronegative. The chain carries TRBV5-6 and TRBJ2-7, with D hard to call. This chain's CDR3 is CASSRGLSYEQYF. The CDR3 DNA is TGTGCCAGCAGCCGCGGTCTTTCCTACGAGCAGTACTTC.